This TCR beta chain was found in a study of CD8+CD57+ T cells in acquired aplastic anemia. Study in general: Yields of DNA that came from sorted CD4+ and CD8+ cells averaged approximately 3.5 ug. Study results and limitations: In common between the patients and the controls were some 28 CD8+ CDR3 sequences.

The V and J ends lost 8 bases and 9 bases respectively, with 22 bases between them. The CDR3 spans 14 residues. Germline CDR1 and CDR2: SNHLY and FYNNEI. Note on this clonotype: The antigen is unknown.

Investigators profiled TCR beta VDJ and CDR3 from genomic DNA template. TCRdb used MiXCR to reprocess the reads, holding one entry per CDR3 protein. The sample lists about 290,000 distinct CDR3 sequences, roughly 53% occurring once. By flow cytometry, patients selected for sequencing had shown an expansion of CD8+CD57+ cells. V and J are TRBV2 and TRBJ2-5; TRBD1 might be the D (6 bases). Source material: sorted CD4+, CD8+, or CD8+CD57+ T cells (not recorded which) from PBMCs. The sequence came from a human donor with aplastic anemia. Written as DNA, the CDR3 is TGTGCCAGCTCTCCACAGGGAAGCTTTCAGCCCCAGTACTTC. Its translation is CASSPQGSFQPQYF.